This T cell receptor beta chain emerged from a study of tumor and adjacent non-tumor tissue in lung cancer. Turning to the study itself: Each sample yielded roughly 4.2 million productive TCRbeta reads on average.

This sample's RNA came from whole unsorted tissue. Newly diagnosed lung cancer patients had thoracic surgery in China, August–late 2014, without prior chemotherapy. Three rounds of nested PCR, following a modified ARM-PCR protocol, produced the TCRbeta library. Using its own MiXCR run on the multiplex PCR reads, TCRdb lists one record per CDR3 protein. The sample lists approximately 75,000 distinct CDR3 sequences, 77% occurring once. CDR1 is MNHEY and CDR2 is SVGAGI in the germline V gene. V gave up 10 bases and J gave up 6 bases, with 27 bases separating them. The CDR3 is 16 amino acids. As regards this clonotype: Its antigen is not known.

Points from the study as a whole: Tumor TCR diversity, when higher, was linked to shorter survival. Tumor repertoires had a smaller top 100 clone share than normal lung.

Sequenced material: lung tumor tissue. The source is a woman aged 50 to 60 with non-small cell lung cancer. The chain has TRBV6-5 and TRBJ1-2; TRBD1 is a possible D gene (6 bases). DNA of the CDR3: TGTGCCAATAGTTCCGGACAGAGCGGATCTGGCAATGGCTACACCTTC. Encoded protein: CANSSGQSGSGNGYTF.